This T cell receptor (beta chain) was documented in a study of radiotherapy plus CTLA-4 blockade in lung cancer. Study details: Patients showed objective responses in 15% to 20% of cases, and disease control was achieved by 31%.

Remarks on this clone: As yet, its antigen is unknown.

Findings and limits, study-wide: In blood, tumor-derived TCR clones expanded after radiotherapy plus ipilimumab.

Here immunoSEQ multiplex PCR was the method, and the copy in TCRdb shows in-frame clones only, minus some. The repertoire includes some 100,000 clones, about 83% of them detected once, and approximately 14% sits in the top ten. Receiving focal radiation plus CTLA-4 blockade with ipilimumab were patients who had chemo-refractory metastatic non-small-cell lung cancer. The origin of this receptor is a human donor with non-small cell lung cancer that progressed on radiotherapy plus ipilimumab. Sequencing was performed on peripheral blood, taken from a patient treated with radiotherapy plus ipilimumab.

The CDR3 here is CASGGSYGKTQYF. The CDR3 DNA reads TGTGCCAGTGGGGGGTCGTATGGTAAGACCCAGTACTTC. V is TRBV19 and J is TRBJ2-5; D is possibly TRBD2 (6 bases). Trimming cost V 8 bases and J 6 bases, with 16 bases left between them. The CDR3 extends over 13 amino acids. Germline values: CDR1 LNHDA, CDR2 SQIVND (reference sequence).